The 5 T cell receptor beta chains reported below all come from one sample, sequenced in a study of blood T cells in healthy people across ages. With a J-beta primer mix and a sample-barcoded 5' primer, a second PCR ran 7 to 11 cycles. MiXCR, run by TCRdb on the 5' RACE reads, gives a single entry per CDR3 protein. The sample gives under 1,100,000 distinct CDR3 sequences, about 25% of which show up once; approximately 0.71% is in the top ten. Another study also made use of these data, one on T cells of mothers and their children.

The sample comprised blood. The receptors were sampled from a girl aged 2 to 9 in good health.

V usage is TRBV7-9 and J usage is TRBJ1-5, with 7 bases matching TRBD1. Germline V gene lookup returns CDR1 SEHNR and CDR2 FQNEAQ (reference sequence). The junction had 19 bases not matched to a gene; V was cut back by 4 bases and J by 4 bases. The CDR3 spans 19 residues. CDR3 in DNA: TGTGCCAGCAGCTCCGGAACCGGGACAGCCGCGAAAAGAAATCAGCCCCAGCATTTT. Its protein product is CASSSGTGTAAKRNQPQHF. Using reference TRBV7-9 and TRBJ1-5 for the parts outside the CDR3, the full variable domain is DTGVSQNPRHKITKRGQNVTFRCDPISEHNRLYWYRQTLGQGPEFLTYFQNEAQLEKSRLLSDRFSAERPKGSFSTLEIQRTEQGDSAMYLCASSSGTGTAAKRNQPQHFGDGTRLSIL.

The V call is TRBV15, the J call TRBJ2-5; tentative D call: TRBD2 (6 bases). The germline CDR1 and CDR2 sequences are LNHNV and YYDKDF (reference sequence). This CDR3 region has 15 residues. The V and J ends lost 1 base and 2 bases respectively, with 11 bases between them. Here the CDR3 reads CATSRVGTLQETQYF. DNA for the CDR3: TGTGCCACCAGCAGAGTTGGGACTCTACAAGAGACCCAGTACTTC.

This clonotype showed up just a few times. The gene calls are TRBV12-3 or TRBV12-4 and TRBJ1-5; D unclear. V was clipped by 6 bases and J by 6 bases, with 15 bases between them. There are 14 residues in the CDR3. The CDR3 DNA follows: TGTGCCAGCAGCCAAGACGGGGAGGGTCAGCCCCAGCATTTT. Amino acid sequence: CASSQDGEGQPQHF.

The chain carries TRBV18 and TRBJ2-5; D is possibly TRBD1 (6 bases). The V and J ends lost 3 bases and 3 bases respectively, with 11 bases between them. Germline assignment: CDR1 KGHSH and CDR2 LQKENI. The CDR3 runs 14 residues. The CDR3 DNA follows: TGTGCCAGCTCACCGGGACACCAAAAAGAGACCCAGTACTTC. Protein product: CASSPGHQKETQYF.

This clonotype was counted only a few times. This chain's CDR3 is CATSRGLDSHNQPQHF. In DNA, the CDR3 is TGTGCCACCAGCAGGGGACTGGACAGCCACAATCAGCCCCAGCATTTT. The chain links TRBV15 to TRBJ1-5; tentatively, D is TRBD1 (6 bases). This CDR3 contains 16 residues. Trimming took 3 bases from V and 3 from J, leaving 15 bases between them. CDR1 is LNHNV and CDR2 is YYDKDF in the germline V gene (reference sequence).